This TCR beta chain stems from a study of cytomegalovirus exposure and HLA in healthy donors. Study-level information: Earlier, some 180 million T cells were analyzed, and some 120 million unique TCR beta sequences were found among them.

This clone has a handful of counts. It was with 60 Vbeta and 13 Jbeta primers that the PCR ran. The protocol was immunoSEQ multiplex PCR, while the TCRdb copy is restricted to in-frame clones and leaves out a portion. This table has some 180,000 clones, 8.5% to 10% appearing once. Germline V gene lookup returns CDR1 MRHNA and CDR2 SNTAGT. The CDR3 contains 16 residues. V lost 6 bases, J lost 2 bases, and 10 bases stayed unmatched. The receptor comes from a woman between 25 and 40 years old in good health and CMV-seropositive. Sequences were obtained from PBMCs. V is TRBV6-4 and J is TRBJ2-1; 7 nucleotides match TRBD1. CDR3 residues: CASSPLETGTYNEQFF. CDR3 DNA sequence: TGTGCCAGCAGCCCCCTGGAGACAGGGACCTACAATGAGCAGTTCTTC.